One sample yielded the 32 T cell receptor beta chains listed below, sequenced in a study of blood T cell repertoires in COVID-19. Profiled with immunoSEQ multiplex PCR; TCRdb holds only in-frame clones, not every one. The repertoire holds about 59,000 clones, about 84% seen once, with under 7.5% in the top ten. The sample was peripheral blood. These TCRs come from a man between 60 and 75 years old with acute or convalescent COVID-19.

This clone was recorded only once. The rearrangement joins TRBV3-1 (or the pseudogene TRBV3-2) to TRBJ2-5, with 11 bases matching TRBD1. J was trimmed by 9 bases and V by 4 bases; bases with no gene match: 10. CDR1 and CDR2 from the germline V gene are LGHDT and YNNKEL (reference sequence). The CDR3 totals 15 residues. The CDR3 nucleotides read TGTGCCAGCAGCCCTCCCGGGACAGGGGGACGGGCCCAGTACTTC. As protein: CASSPPGTGGRAQYF.

This chain joins TRBV29-1 and TRBJ2-1; D not certain. Germline V gene lookup returns CDR1 SQVTM and CDR2 ANQGSEA. V lost 0 bases and J 4 bases, leaving 10 bases between the germline ends. This CDR3 region has 14 residues. The CDR3 region has the DNA TGCAGCGTTGAAGATGCGGTCAAATACAATGAGCAGTTCTTC. Encoded protein: CSVEDAVKYNEQFF.

This rearrangement joins TRBV30 to TRBJ1-3, with D perhaps matching TRBD1 (5 bases). CDR1 GTSNPN and CDR2 SVGIG come from the germline V gene (reference sequence). The CDR3 is made up of 14 amino acids. Trimming pared 5 bases from V and 6 bases from J, leaving 17 bases between. CDR3 protein: CAWAWGEGQNTIYF. CDR3 in DNA: TGTGCCTGGGCCTGGGGGGAAGGTCAAAACACCATATATTTT.

The chain carries TRBV6-1 and TRBJ1-1; TRBD1 aligns across 7 bases. Germline V CDR1 and CDR2: MNHNS, SASEGT. The CDR3 runs to 14 residues. V lost 3 bases and J lost 5; bases outside the gene matches: 6. The CDR3 protein is CASSDRQGMTEAFF. CDR3 DNA sequence: TGTGCCAGCAGTGACCGACAGGGTATGACTGAAGCTTTCTTT.

This clone has a count of ten or more. The rearrangement links TRBV9 to TRBJ2-2; 8 bases line up with TRBD2. Germline V gene sequence: CDR1 SGDLS, CDR2 YYNGEE. V lost 4 bases to trimming and J lost 5 bases; unmatched junction nucleotides: 10. The CDR3 is 16 amino acids. The CDR3 DNA sequence: TGTGCCAGCAGCCCTCCTGGCGGGGGGTTTACCGGGGAGCTGTTTTTT. Protein: CASSPPGGGFTGELFF.

This sequence joins TRBV28 and TRBJ2-2; TRBD1 might be the D (6 bases). Trimming removed 10 bases at V and 5 bases at J, with 8 bases between. There are 11 residues in the CDR3. The germline CDR1 and CDR2 sequences are MDHEN and SYDVKM. This chain's CDR3 is CAIQGTGELFF. In DNA, the CDR3 is TGTGCCATACAGGGAACCGGGGAGCTGTTTTTT.

V and J are TRBV6-2 or TRBV6-3 and TRBJ2-1; D is perhaps TRBD1 (6 bases). V was shortened by 4 bases and J by 6 bases, with 19 bases between the two germline ends. Germline values: CDR1 MNHEY, CDR2 SVGEGT. CDR3 length equals 16 residues. Written as DNA, the CDR3 is TGTGCCAGCAGTTCCTTCCGTGCAGGGGCCTCCAATGAGCAGTTCTTC. It is translated as CASSSFRAGASNEQFF.

This clone was seen only a few times. This chain connects TRBV7-9 to TRBJ1-1; tentative D call: TRBD1 (6 bases). The germline CDR1 and CDR2 sequences are SEHNR and FQNEAQ (reference sequence). The CDR3 runs 12 residues. V was trimmed by 4 bases and J by 5 bases, leaving 8 bases between them. The CDR3 protein is CASSSRGTEAFF. As DNA, the CDR3 is TGTGCCAGCAGCTCCAGGGGTACTGAAGCTTTCTTT. Full variable domain (missing parts from reference TRBV7-9 and TRBJ1-1): DTGVSQNPRHKITKRGQNVTFRCDPISEHNRLYWYRQTLGQGPEFLTYFQNEAQLEKSRLLSDRFSAERPKGSFSTLEIQRTEQGDSAMYLCASSSRGTEAFFGQGTRLTVV.

V and J are TRBV30 and TRBJ2-2; TRBD1 matches at 9 bases. Germline assignment: CDR1 GTSNPN and CDR2 SVGIG (reference sequence). After removal of 8 bases from V and 6 bases from J, the junction contained 1 base not matched to a gene. There are 11 residues in the CDR3. For the CDR3, the DNA is TGTGCCCGGGACAGGGCCGGGGAGCTGTTTTTT. It is translated as CARDRAGELFF.

The rearrangement uses TRBV5-1 and TRBJ2-7, with 9 bases that match TRBD1. CDR1 SGHRS and CDR2 YFSETQ come from the germline V gene. V lost 4 bases and J lost 2; bases outside the gene matches: 7. This CDR3 contains 15 residues. The chain's CDR3 is CASSLTGGDPYEQYF. For the CDR3, the DNA is TGCGCCAGCAGCCTAACAGGGGGCGATCCCTACGAGCAGTACTTC.

The rearrangement links TRBV6-5 to TRBJ2-2; D ambiguous. The CDR3 is 15 residues long. The V end lost 7 bases, the J end lost 0 bases, and 12 bases lay between the germline ends. Germline CDR1 is MNHEY and CDR2 is SVGAGI. CDR3 loop: CASTFKTPNTGELFF. CDR3 DNA sequence: TGTGCCAGCACTTTTAAGACTCCGAACACCGGGGAGCTGTTTTTT.

The V and J genes are TRBV29-1 and TRBJ1-6, with D possibly matching TRBD1 (6 bases). V was cut by 0 bases and J by 10 bases, with 10 bases left in between. The CDR3 totals 13 residues. The germline gives CDR1 SQVTM, CDR2 ANQGSEA. The CDR3, as DNA: TGCAGCGTTGAAGATGCCAGGGGATCACCCCTCCACTTT. This translates into CSVEDARGSPLHF.

This chain links TRBV6-5 with TRBJ2-2, with 11 bases fitting TRBD2. The CDR3 has 15 amino acids. V trimming: 6 bases; J trimming: 8 bases; junction bases outside the gene matches: 8. CDR1 and CDR2 (germline): MNHEY, SVGAGI. The CDR3 loop is CASRPLAGGSGELFF. The CDR3 nucleotides are TGTGCCAGCAGGCCCCTAGCGGGGGGAAGTGGGGAGCTGTTTTTT.

This rearrangement joins TRBV6-5 to TRBJ1-2; 7 nucleotides align to TRBD1. The CDR3 is 14 amino acids. V gave up 7 bases and J gave up 4 bases; unmatched junction bases: 9. Germline assignment: CDR1 MNHEY and CDR2 SVGAGI. As DNA, the CDR3 is TGTGCCAGCACCACAGGGGCCCTCCGCTATGGCTACACCTTC. This sequence encodes CASTTGALRYGYTF.

The gene calls are TRBV19 and TRBJ2-6; tentatively, D is TRBD1 (5 bases). This CDR3 is built from 14 residues. Between the trimmed V and J ends, which lost 5 bases and 4 bases, there was a span of 9 bases. Germline values: CDR1 LNHDA, CDR2 SQIVND (reference sequence). The CDR3 DNA reads TGTGCCAGTAGTGCAGGGAAGGGGGCCAACGTCCTGACTTTC. Translated: CASSAGKGANVLTF.

The chain recombines TRBV6-1 with TRBJ2-1; TRBD2 matches 8 bases. The CDR3 totals 16 residues. CDR1 MNHNS and CDR2 SASEGT come from the germline V gene. V was clipped by 1 base and J by 4 bases; unmatched bases: 6. The CDR3, as DNA: TGTGCCAGCAGTGAAGGCGCGGGGGGTTTTTACAATGAGCAGTTCTTC. Its translation: CASSEGAGGFYNEQFF.

The chain joins TRBV12-5 to TRBJ2-2; TRBD1 aligns across 7 bases. V was pared by 2 bases and J by 1 base, with 1 base of the junction left unmatched. Germline CDR1 LGHNT, CDR2 FRNRAP. This CDR3 comprises 15 residues. The CDR3 DNA is TGTGCTAGTGGTTTGAGGGGGCTGAACACCGGGGAGCTGTTTTTT. This codes for CASGLRGLNTGELFF. Variable domain in full (rest from reference TRBV12-5 and TRBJ2-2): DARVTQTPRHKVTEMGQEVTMRCQPILGHNTVFWYRQTMMQGLELLAYFRNRAPLDDSGMPKDRFSAEMPDATLATLKIQPSEPRDSAVYFCASGLRGLNTGELFFGEGSRLTVL.

The rearrangement links TRBV5-1 to TRBJ1-6, with no clear D. The CDR3 spans 16 residues. Germline V lookup: CDR1 SGHRS, CDR2 YFSETQ. The germline V and J ends were trimmed by 0 bases and 5 bases, with 12 bases remaining between them. The DNA of the CDR3 is TGCGCCAGCAGCTTGGAAGGCAGGTTCAATAATTCACCCCTCCACTTT. Translated, it gives CASSLEGRFNNSPLHF.

The gene calls are TRBV5-4 and TRBJ2-1; 9 nucleotides align to TRBD2. This CDR3 is built from 15 residues. Germline V gene sequence: CDR1 SGHNT, CDR2 YYREEE (reference sequence). The ends lost 2 bases at V and 4 bases at J; junction bases unmatched: 4. The CDR3 nucleotides read TGTGCCAGCAGCTTAATTAGCGGGAGATACAATGAGCAGTTCTTC. It is translated as CASSLISGRYNEQFF.

The V gene is TRBV4-1, the J gene TRBJ1-1; D is possibly TRBD1 (6 bases). Germline CDR1 MGHRA, CDR2 YSYEKL. Trimming removed 1 base from V and 0 bases from J, with 12 bases in between. This CDR3 region has 16 residues. The CDR3 region is CASSQGQGPLNTEAFF. The CDR3 region has the DNA TGCGCCAGCAGCCAAGGTCAGGGGCCCCTGAACACTGAAGCTTTCTTT.

The chain carries TRBV5-4 and TRBJ2-2; tentatively, D is TRBD2 (5 bases). The V end was cut by 4 bases, the J end by 4 bases, with 8 bases between. The CDR3 loop spans 13 amino acids. Germline CDR1 is SGHNT and CDR2 is YYREEE (reference sequence). CDR3 in DNA: TGTGCCAGCAGCGTGGACTCCACCGGGGAGCTGTTTTTT. Protein sequence: CASSVDSTGELFF. Full variable domain (outside the CDR3, taken from reference TRBV5-4 and TRBJ2-2): ETGVTQSPTHLIKTRGQQVTLRCSSQSGHNTVSWYQQALGQGPQFIFQYYREEENGRGNFPPRFSGLQFPNYSSELNVNALELDDSALYLCASSVDSTGELFFGEGSRLTVL.

This clone is deemed medium-sized (0.01 to 0.1%). The J gene is TRBJ2-1, the V gene TRBV6-4, with 9 bases identical to TRBD2. The CDR3 spans 15 residues. With V trimmed by 3 bases and J by 5 bases, 5 bases remained unmatched. Per the germline V gene, CDR1 is MRHNA and CDR2 is SNTAGT. The CDR3 DNA is TGTGCCAGCAGTGAAGGGTTAGCGGGGGACAATGAGCAGTTCTTC. Its translation is CASSEGLAGDNEQFF.

The chain has TRBV19 and TRBJ2-5; the match to TRBD1 covers 9 bases. The junction had 9 bases not matched to a gene; V was cut back by 5 bases and J by 5 bases. There are 15 residues in the CDR3. CDR1 is LNHDA and CDR2 is SQIVND in the germline V gene (reference sequence). The CDR3 protein is CASSELQGARETQYF. DNA for the CDR3: TGTGCCAGTAGTGAGTTACAGGGGGCACGGGAGACCCAGTACTTC.

This rearrangement joins TRBV6-6 to TRBJ2-3, with 12 bases lining up with TRBD2. In germline, CDR1 is MNHNY, CDR2 SVGAGI (reference sequence). V shed 5 bases, J shed 11 bases, and the junction held 11 bases outside the gene matches. The CDR3 extends over 15 amino acids. The CDR3 DNA sequence: TGTGCCAGCAGTACGACTAGCGGGGGCTCGGGTATGCAGTATTTT. Its protein is CASSTTSGGSGMQYF.

In its sample, this clone was seen once. Other DNA sequences within the sample encode an identical CDR3. The chain recombines TRBV9 with TRBJ1-2, with TRBD1 matching 8 bases. V shed 2 bases, J shed 2 bases, and the junction held 2 bases outside the gene matches. This CDR3 is built from 14 residues. Germline assignment: CDR1 SGDLS and CDR2 YYNGEE. In DNA, the CDR3 is TGTGCCAGCAGCGTCGACAGGGGAAACTATGGCTACACCTTC. It specifies CASSVDRGNYGYTF.

On this clone: The junction shows a germline mismatch at one end, possibly a read error. The chain is built from TRBV24-1 and TRBJ2-5, with TRBD1 matching 8 bases. The CDR3 covers 13 residues. CDR1 KGHDR and CDR2 SFDVKD come from the germline V gene. The CDR3 reads CATGAGGQGTQYF. The CDR3 DNA reads TGTGCCACCGGGGCAGGGGGCCAAGGGACCCAGTACTTC.

The chain employs TRBV6-5 and TRBJ2-7; D not resolved. CDR3 length: 14 residues. Trimming took off 6 bases at V and 2 bases at J, with 14 bases between the two ends. In germline, CDR1 is MNHEY, CDR2 SVGAGI. The CDR3 here is CASRIRHLAYEQYF. DNA for the CDR3: TGTGCCAGCAGGATTAGACATTTAGCCTACGAGCAGTACTTC.

The rearrangement links TRBV2 to TRBJ2-2; 8 nucleotides line up with TRBD2. With 10 bases clipped from V and 6 bases from J, the junction kept 7 bases outside the gene matches. Germline assignment: CDR1 SNHLY and CDR2 FYNNEI. This CDR3 comprises 13 residues. The CDR3 loop is CAIKFGGAGELFF. CDR3 nucleotides: TGTGCCATCAAATTCGGGGGGGCCGGGGAGCTGTTTTTT.

The sample holds a few counts of this clone. The rearrangement uses TRBV13 and TRBJ2-5, with TRBD2 as a possible D gene (6 bases). V was clipped by 4 bases and J by 1 base, with 10 bases between them. Looked up from germline, CDR1 is PRHDT and CDR2 is FYEKMQ (reference sequence). This CDR3 has 14 residues. CDR3 sequence: CASSSRELQETQYF. For the CDR3, the DNA is TGTGCCAGCAGCTCCCGGGAGCTCCAAGAGACCCAGTACTTC. The variable domain in full, with the rest retrieved from reference TRBV13 and TRBJ2-5, is AAGVIQSPRHLIKEKRETATLKCYPIPRHDTVYWYQQGPGQDPQFLISFYEKMQSDKGSIPDRFSAQQFSDYHSELNMSSLELGDSALYFCASSSRELQETQYFGPGTRLLVL.

The chain carries TRBV4-2 and TRBJ1-3; D possibly corresponds to TRBD1 (5 bases). The CDR3 runs 15 residues. CDR1 LGHNA and CDR2 YNFKEQ come from the germline V gene. V lost 0 bases to trimming and J lost 3 bases, with 9 bases between them. The CDR3 DNA follows: TGTGCCAGCAGCCAAGATCAGGGTAGTGGAAACACCATATATTTT. This encodes CASSQDQGSGNTIYF.

This clone was seen only a few times. This chain joins TRBV5-6 and TRBJ1-2; the D is unclear. The CDR3 totals 14 residues. The V and J ends lost 0 bases and 2 bases respectively, with 8 bases between them. Germline V lookup: CDR1 SGHDT, CDR2 YYEEEE. The DNA of the CDR3 is TGTGCCAGCAGCTTGGTCGCCAGAAACTATGGCTACACCTTC. Protein sequence: CASSLVARNYGYTF. The full variable domain, in which reference TRBV5-6 and TRBJ1-2 provide the parts outside the CDR3, is DAGVTQSPTHLIKTRGQQVTLRCSPKSGHDTVSWYQQALGQGPQFIFQYYEEEERQRGNFPDRFSGHQFPNYSSELNVNALLLGDSALYLCASSLVARNYGYTFGSGTRLTVV.

This clone occurred once. The chain employs TRBV3-1 (or the pseudogene TRBV3-2) and TRBJ1-3; possibly TRBD1 for D (6 bases). V lost 1 base, J lost 0 bases, and 10 bases lay in between. This CDR3 region has 16 residues. Germline V gene data show CDR1 as LGHDT and CDR2 as YNNKEL (reference sequence). CDR3 region: CASSQAGGLSGNTIYF. The CDR3, as DNA: TGTGCCAGCAGCCAAGCGGGGGGGCTCTCTGGAAACACCATATATTTT.